This TCR beta chain was found in a study of cytomegalovirus exposure and HLA in healthy donors. Study information: In terms of ancestry, the Caucasian-associated cluster contained roughly 80% of the roughly 400 genotyped donors. Study observations and caveats: In a later analysis, an Asian-associated ancestry cluster reportedly showed fewer N-insertions than the roughly 730-donor mean.

Primers for the PCR totalled 60 Vbeta and 13 Jbeta. The repertoire was sequenced with immunoSEQ multiplex PCR; TCRdb's copy has only in-frame clones and lacks some. In the table there are roughly 130,000 clones, just under 80% of which are singletons. As for this clone: Its antigen is not identified.

Germline lookup yields CDR1 SGHTA and CDR2 FQGNSA. The germline V and J ends were trimmed by 5 bases and 12 bases, with 14 bases remaining between them. This CDR3 spans 13 amino acids. The J gene is TRBJ1-6, the V gene TRBV7-2; a possible D gene is TRBD1 (5 bases). This sequence originates from a man under 40 in good health and CMV-seronegative. Sequencing was carried out using PBMCs. CDR3 bases: TGTGCCAGCAGCCTCCAGGGTGAGATACCCCTCCACTTT. It specifies CASSLQGEIPLHF.